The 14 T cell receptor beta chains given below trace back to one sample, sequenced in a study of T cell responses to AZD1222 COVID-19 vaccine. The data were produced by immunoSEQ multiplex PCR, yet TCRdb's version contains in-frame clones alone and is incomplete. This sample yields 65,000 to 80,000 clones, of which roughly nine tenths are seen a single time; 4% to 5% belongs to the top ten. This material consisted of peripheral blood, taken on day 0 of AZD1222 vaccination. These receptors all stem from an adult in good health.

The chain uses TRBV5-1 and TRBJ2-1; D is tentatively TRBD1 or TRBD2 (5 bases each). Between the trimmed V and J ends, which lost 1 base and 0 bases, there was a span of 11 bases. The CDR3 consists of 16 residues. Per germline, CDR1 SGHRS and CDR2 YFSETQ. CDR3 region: CASSLTGQTSYNEQFF. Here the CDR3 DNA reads TGCGCCAGCAGCTTGACGGGGCAAACCTCCTACAATGAGCAGTTCTTC.

In nucleotides, the CDR3 is TGTGCCATCAGTCCGGGACTAGCGGGGGGGCTTGCCAAAAACATTCAGTACTTC. It encodes CAISPGLAGGLAKNIQYF. The chain recombines TRBV10-3 with TRBJ2-4, with 16 bases identical to TRBD2. Looked up from germline, CDR1 is ENHRY and CDR2 is SYGVKD. This CDR3 has 18 amino acids. Germline trimming cut 5 bases from V and 1 base from J; bases unmatched to any gene: 5.

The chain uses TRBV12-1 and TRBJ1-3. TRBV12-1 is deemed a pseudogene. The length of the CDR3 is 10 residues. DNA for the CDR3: TGTGCCCCCAACGGAAACACCATATATTTT. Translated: CAPNGNTIYF.

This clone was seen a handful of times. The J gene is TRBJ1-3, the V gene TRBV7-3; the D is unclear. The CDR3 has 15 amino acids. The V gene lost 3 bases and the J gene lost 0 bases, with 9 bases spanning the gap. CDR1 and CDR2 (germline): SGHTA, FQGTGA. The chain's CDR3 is CASSLGRFSGNTIYF. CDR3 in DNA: TGTGCCAGCAGCTTGGGTCGGTTCTCTGGAAACACCATATATTTT.

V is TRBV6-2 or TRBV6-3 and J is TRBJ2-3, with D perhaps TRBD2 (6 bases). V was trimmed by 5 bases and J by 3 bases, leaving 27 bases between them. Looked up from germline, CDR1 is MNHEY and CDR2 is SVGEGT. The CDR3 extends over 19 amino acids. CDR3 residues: CASSHTGRFPSEGTDTQYF. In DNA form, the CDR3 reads TGTGCCAGCAGTCACACGGGGAGGTTCCCGAGCGAGGGTACAGATACGCAGTATTTT.

The CDR3 DNA reads TGTGCCAGCAGCCCGACAGGGAAAGCTTTCTTT. Translated: CASSPTGKAFF. The chain recombines TRBV5-8 with TRBJ1-1; 7 bases align to TRBD1. J gave up 9 bases and V 4 bases, and 3 bases lay outside the gene matches. Germline CDR1 SGHTS, CDR2 YDEGEE. The CDR3 has 11 residues.

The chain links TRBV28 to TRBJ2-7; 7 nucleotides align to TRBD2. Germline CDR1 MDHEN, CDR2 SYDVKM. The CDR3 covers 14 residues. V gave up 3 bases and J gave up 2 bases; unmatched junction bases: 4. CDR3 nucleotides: TGTGCCAGCAGTTTTTTAGGGACTACCTACGAGCAGTACTTC. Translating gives CASSFLGTTYEQYF.

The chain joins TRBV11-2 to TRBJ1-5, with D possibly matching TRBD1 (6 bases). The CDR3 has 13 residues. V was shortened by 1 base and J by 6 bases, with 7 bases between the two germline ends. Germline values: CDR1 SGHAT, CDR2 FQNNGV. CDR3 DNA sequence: TGTGCCAGCAGCTTAGCAGGGGCTCAGCCCCAGCATTTT. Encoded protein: CASSLAGAQPQHF.

This chain's CDR3 is CASSLREGEAFF. The CDR3 DNA is TGTGCCAGCAGCTTAAGGGAAGGGGAAGCTTTCTTT. The chain employs TRBV7-6 and TRBJ1-1; no clear D. CDR3 length equals 12 residues. CDR1 is SGHVS and CDR2 is FNYEAQ in the germline V gene. V was trimmed by 2 bases and J by 8 bases, leaving 9 bases between them.

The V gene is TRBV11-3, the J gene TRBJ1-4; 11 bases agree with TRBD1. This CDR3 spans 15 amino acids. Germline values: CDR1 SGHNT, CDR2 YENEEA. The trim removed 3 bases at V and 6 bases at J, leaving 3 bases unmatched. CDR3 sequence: CASSFGGQGDEKLFF. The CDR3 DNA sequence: TGTGCCAGCAGCTTTGGGGGACAGGGGGATGAAAAACTGTTTTTT.

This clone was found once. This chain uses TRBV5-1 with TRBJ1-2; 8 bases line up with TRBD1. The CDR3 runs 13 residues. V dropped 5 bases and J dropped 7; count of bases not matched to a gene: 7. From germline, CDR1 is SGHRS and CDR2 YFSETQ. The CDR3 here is CASSLQGAGGYTF. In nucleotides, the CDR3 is TGCGCCAGCAGTCTCCAGGGGGCTGGTGGCTACACCTTC.

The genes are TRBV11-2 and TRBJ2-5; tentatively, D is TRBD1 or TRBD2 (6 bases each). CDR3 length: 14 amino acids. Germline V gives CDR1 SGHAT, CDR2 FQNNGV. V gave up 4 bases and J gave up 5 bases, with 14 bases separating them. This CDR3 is CASSSQQGLETQYF. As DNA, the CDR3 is TGTGCCAGCAGCTCACAACAGGGACTCGAGACCCAGTACTTC.

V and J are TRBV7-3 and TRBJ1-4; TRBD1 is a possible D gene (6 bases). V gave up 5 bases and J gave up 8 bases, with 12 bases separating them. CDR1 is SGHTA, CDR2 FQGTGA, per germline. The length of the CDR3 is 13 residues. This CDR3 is CASSIQGGEKLFF. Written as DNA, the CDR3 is TGTGCCAGCAGCATACAGGGAGGGGAAAAACTGTTTTTT.

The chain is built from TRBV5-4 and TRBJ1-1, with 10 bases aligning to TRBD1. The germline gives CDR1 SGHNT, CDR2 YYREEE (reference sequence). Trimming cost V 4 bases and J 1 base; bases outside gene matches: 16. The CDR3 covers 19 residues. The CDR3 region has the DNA TGTGCCAGCAGCGGCCGGGACAGGGGCATAAGAAGTTGGAACACTGAAGCTTTCTTT. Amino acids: CASSGRDRGIRSWNTEAFF.